This section outlines one T cell receptor beta chain sequence together with its context. There are 15 residues in the CDR3. CDR1 is GTSNPN, CDR2 SVGIG, per germline (reference sequence). Trimming pared 4 bases from V and 4 bases from J, leaving 19 bases between. The data are from a study of cytomegalovirus exposure and HLA in healthy donors. The PCR made use of 60 Vbeta and 13 Jbeta primers. Profiled with immunoSEQ multiplex PCR; TCRdb holds only in-frame clones, not every one. Among approximately 160,000 clones listed, 77% were seen once. Donors were nominally healthy when sampled, though unrecorded immune exposures were likely.

The TCR comes from a woman aged 30 to 39 in good health and CMV-seropositive. The rearrangement uses TRBV30 and TRBJ1-2; D possibly corresponds to TRBD1 (5 bases). The sample was PBMCs. CDR3: CAWTAGSARAYGYTF. In DNA, the CDR3 is TGTGCCTGGACTGCAGGGTCGGCAAGGGCCTATGGCTACACCTTC.